This T cell receptor beta chain is from a study of T cell repertoires in ileal Crohn's disease. As concerns this clone: The target antigen is unknown.

V dropped 5 bases and J dropped 5 bases, with 9 bases sitting between them. The CDR3 is 11 amino acids. Germline CDR1 SQVTM, CDR2 ANQGSEA. Time point denoted: neoterminal ileum biopsy at postoperative endoscopy, about 6 months after surgery. Eligibility required adulthood, ileal or ileocolonic Crohn's disease and indicated ileocolonic resection. Study results and limitations: Clonality above 26.8% at surgery always came with endoscopic recurrence.

Generated by immunoSEQ multiplex PCR, the TCRdb table keeps only in-frame clones and is missing some. Here the sample spans more than 50,000 clones, roughly nine tenths being singletons. The clonotype was recovered from an adult with Crohn's disease. Sequenced material: ileal tissue. V is TRBV29-1 and J is TRBJ2-5; D uncertain. Here the CDR3 DNA reads TGCAGCGTTCTCGTCTTGGAGACCCAGTACTTC. This encodes CSVLVLETQYF.